The sequence of this T cell receptor (beta chain) was determined in a study of blood T cell repertoires in COVID-19. The overall study: In each case, the material was cDNA or gDNA derived from T cells, B-cell-depleted T cells, or PBMCs.

The CDR3 covers 16 residues. V shed 0 bases and J shed 4 bases, with 13 bases lying between them. Per germline, CDR1 MNHNS and CDR2 SASEGT. Clones were sequenced by immunoSEQ multiplex PCR, and TCRdb holds only the in-frame ones, with some missing. The table has about 93,000 clones, 80% seen once; the top ten hold under 20%. This TCR came from a human donor in a cohort sampled during active COVID-19. The sequencing input was peripheral blood. The J gene is TRBJ1-5, the V gene TRBV6-1, with D possibly matching TRBD1 (5 bases). CDR3 DNA sequence: TGTGCCAGCAGTGAAGCGCTTGGGGGAGGGAATCAGCCCCAGCATTTT. Translating it yields CASSEALGGGNQPQHF.